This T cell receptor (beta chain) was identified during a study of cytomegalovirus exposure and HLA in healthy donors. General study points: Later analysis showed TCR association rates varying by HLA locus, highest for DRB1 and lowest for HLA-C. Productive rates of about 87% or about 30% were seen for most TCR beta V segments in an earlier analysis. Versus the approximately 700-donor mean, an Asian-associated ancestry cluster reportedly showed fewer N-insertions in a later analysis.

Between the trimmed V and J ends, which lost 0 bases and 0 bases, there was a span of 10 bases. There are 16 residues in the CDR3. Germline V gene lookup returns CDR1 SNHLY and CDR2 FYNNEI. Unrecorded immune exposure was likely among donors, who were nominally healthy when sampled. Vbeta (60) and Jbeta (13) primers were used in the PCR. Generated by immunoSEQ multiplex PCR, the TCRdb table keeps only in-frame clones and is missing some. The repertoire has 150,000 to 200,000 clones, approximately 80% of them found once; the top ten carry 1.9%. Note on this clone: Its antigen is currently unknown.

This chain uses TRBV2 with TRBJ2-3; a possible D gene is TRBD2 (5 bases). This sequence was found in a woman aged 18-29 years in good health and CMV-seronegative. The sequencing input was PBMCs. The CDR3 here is CASSEASGVSTDTQYF. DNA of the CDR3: TGTGCCAGCAGTGAAGCCAGCGGCGTGAGCACAGATACGCAGTATTTT.